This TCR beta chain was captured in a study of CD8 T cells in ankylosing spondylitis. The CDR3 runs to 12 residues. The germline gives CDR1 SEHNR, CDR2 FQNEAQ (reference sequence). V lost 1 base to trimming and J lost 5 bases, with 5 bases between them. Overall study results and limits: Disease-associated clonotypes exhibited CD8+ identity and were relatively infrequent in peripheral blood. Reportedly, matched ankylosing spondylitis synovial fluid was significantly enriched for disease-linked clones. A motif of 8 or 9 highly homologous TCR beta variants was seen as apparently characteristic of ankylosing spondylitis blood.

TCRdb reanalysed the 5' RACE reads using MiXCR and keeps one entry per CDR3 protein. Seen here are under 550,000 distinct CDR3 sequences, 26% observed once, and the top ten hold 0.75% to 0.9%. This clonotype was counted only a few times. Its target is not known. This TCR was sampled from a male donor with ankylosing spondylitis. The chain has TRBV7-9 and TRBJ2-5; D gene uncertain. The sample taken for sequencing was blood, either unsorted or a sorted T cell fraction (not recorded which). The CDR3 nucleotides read TGTGCCAGCAGCTTAGGACCTGAGACCCAGTACTTC. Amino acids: CASSLGPETQYF.